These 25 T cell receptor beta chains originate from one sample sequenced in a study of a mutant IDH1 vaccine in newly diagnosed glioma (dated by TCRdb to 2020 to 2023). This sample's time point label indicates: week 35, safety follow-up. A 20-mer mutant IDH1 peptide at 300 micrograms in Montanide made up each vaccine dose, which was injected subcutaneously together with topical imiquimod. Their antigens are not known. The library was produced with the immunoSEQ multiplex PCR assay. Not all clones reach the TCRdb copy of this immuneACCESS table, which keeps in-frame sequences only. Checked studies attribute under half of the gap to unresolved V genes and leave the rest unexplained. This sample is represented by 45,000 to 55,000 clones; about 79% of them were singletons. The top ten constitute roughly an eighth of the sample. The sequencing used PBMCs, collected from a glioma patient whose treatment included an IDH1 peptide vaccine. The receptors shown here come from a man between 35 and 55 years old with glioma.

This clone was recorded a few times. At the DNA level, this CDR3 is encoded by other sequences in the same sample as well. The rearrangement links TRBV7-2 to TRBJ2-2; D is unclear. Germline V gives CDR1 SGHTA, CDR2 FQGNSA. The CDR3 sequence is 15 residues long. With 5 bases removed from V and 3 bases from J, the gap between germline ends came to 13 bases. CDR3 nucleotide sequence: TGTGCCAGCAGCGTGTACGGTGGGGACACCGGGGAGCTGTTTTTT. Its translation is CASSVYGGDTGELFF.

Written as DNA, the CDR3 is TGTGCCATCAGTGACCCTCAAGTGGGGCACTACGAGCAGTACTTC. Amino acid sequence: CAISDPQVGHYEQYF. The rearrangement uses TRBV10-3 and TRBJ2-5, with a weak D call TRBD1 (5 bases). The end of the DNA aligns better with TRBJ2-7, so the J call may be wrong. Germline assignment: CDR1 ENHRY and CDR2 SYGVKD. The CDR3 is 15 amino acids.

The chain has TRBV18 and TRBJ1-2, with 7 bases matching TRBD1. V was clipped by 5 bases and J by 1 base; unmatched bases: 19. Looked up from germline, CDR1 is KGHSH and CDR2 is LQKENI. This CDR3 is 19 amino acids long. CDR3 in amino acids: CASSSFGDRLATINYGYTF. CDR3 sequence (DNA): TGTGCCAGCTCATCATTCGGGGACAGACTGGCGACTATTAACTATGGCTACACCTTC.

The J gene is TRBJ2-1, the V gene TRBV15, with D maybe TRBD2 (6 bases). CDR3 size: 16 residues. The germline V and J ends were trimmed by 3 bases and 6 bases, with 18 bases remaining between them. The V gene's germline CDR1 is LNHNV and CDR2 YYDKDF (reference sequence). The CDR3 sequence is CATSSARRRRGNEQFF. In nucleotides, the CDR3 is TGTGCCACCAGCAGCGCGCGGCGCCGGAGGGGCAATGAGCAGTTCTTC.

The CDR3 here is CASKGHSSGNTIYF. CDR3 nucleotides: TGCGCCAGCAAAGGACACTCCTCTGGAAACACCATATATTTT. The V call is TRBV10-1, the J call TRBJ1-3, with D possibly TRBD1 on 5 matching bases. Deletions cut 7 bases from V and 0 bases from J, with 10 bases between. Germline CDR1 and CDR2: WNHNN and SYGVQD (reference sequence). CDR3 size: 14 residues.

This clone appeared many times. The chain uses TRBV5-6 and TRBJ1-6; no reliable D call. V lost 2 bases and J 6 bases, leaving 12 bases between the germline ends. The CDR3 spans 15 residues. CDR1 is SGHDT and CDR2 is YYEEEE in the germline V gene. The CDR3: CASSFSLSGNSPLHF. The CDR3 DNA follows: TGTGCCAGCAGCTTTTCGTTGTCCGGTAATTCACCCCTCCACTTT.

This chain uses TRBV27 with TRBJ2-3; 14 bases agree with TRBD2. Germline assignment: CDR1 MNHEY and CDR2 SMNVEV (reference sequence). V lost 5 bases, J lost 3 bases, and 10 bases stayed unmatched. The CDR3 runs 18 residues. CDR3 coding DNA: TGTGCCAGCAGTCCGGGGACTAGCGGGAGTAGGGGGACAGATACGCAGTATTTT. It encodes CASSPGTSGSRGTDTQYF.

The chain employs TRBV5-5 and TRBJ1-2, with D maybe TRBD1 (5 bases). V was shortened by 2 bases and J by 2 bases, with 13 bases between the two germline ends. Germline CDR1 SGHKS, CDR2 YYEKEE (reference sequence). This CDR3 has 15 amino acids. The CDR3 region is CASSLFGGLNYGYTF. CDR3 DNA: TGTGCCAGCAGCTTATTTGGGGGGTTAAACTATGGCTACACCTTC.

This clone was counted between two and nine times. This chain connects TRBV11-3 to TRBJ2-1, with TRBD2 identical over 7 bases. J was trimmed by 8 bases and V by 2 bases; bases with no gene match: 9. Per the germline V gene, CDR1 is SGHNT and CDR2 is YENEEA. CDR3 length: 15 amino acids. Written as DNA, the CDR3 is TGTGCCAGCAGCTTAACGCTAGCGGCGTATGATGAGCAGTTCTTC. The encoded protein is CASSLTLAAYDEQFF.

The CDR3 coding sequence is TGTGCCAGCAGCCCAGGGGTAGACGAGCAGTACTTC. This gives the protein CASSPGVDEQYF. This chain joins TRBV6-1 and TRBJ2-7; perhaps TRBD1 as D (6 bases). V shed 6 bases and J shed 5 bases, with 11 bases lying between them. CDR1 and CDR2 from the germline V gene are MNHNS and SASEGT. The CDR3 loop spans 12 amino acids.

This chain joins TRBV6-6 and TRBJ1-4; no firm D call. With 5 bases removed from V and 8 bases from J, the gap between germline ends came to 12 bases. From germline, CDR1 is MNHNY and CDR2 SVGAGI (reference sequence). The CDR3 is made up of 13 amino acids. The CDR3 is CASSRTWGEKLFF. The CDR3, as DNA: TGTGCCAGCAGTCGCACGTGGGGAGAAAAACTGTTTTTT.

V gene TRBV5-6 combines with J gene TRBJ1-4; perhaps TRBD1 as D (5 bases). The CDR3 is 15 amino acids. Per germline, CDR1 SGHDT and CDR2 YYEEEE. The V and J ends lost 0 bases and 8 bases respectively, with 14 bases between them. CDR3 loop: CASSLVSGGGEKLFF. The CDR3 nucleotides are TGTGCCAGCAGCTTGGTATCGGGGGGTGGAGAAAAACTGTTTTTT.

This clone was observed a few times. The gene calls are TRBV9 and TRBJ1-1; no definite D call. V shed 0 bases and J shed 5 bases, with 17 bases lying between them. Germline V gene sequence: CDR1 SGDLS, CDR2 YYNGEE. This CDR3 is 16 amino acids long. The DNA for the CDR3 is TGTGCCAGCAGCGTAGATCTCAAGTCAAGAGAGACTGAAGCTTTCTTT. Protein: CASSVDLKSRETEAFF. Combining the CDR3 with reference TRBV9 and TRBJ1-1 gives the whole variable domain DSGVTQTPKHLITATGQRVTLRCSPRSGDLSVYWYQQSLDQGLQFLIQYYNGEERAKGNILERFSAQQFPDLHSELNLSSLELGDSALYFCASSVDLKSRETEAFFGQGTRLTVV.

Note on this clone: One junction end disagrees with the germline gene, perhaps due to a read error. CDR3 sequence: CASNLALGGGEQFF. CDR3 coding DNA: TGTGCCAGCAACTTAGCACTCGGGGGCGGTGAGCAGTTCTTC. The chain couples TRBV11-3 to TRBJ2-1; TRBD1 or TRBD2 may be the D gene (6 bases each). This CDR3 has 14 amino acids. Germline V gives CDR1 SGHNT, CDR2 YENEEA.

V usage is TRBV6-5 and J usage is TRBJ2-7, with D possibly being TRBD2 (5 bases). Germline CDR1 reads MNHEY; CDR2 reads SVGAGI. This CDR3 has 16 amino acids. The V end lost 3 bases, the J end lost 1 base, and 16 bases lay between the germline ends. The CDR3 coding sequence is TGTGCCAGCAGTTATCGGGGAAGTGCCGTTTCCTACGAGCAGTACTTC. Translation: CASSYRGSAVSYEQYF.

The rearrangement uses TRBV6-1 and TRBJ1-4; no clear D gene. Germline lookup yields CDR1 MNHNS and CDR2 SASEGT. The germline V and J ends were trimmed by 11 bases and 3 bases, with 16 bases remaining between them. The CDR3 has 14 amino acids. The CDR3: CAVGEDGANEKLFF. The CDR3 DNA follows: TGTGCCGTAGGTGAGGACGGAGCTAATGAAAAACTGTTTTTT.

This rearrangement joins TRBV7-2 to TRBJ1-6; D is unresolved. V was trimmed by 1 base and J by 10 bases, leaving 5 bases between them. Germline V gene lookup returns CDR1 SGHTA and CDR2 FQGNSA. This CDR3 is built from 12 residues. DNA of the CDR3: TGTGCCAGCAGCTTAGGTAGCTCACCCCTCCACTTT. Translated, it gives CASSLGSSPLHF. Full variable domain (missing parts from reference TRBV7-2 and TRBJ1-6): GAGVSQSPSNKVTEKGKDVELRCDPISGHTALYWYRQSLGQGLEFLIYFQGNSAPDKSGLPSDRFSAERTGGSVSTLTIQRTQQEDSAVYLCASSLGSSPLHFGNGTRLTVT.

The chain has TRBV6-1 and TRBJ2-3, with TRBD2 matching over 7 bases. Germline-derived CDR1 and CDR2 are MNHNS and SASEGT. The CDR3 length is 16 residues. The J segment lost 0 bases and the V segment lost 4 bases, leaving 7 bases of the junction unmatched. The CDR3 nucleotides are TGTGCCAGCAGTGTCGGTCTAGCGGTCAGCACAGATACGCAGTATTTT. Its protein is CASSVGLAVSTDTQYF.

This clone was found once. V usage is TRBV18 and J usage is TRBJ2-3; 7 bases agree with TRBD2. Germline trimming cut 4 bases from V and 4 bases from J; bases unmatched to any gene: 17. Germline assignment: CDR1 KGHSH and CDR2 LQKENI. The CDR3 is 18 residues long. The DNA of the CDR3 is TGTGCCAGCTCACGCCAAACTGTTCTGGCGGGAGAGGCAGATACGCAGTATTTT. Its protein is CASSRQTVLAGEADTQYF.

The CDR3 loop is CAWSVRSASEQFF. The CDR3 nucleotides are TGTGCCTGGAGTGTACGGTCGGCCAGCGAGCAGTTCTTC. The chain joins TRBV30 to TRBJ2-1; D is unclear. Trimming cost V 0 bases and J 10 bases, with 13 bases left between them. The germline gives CDR1 GTSNPN, CDR2 SVGIG (reference sequence). CDR3 length: 13 amino acids.

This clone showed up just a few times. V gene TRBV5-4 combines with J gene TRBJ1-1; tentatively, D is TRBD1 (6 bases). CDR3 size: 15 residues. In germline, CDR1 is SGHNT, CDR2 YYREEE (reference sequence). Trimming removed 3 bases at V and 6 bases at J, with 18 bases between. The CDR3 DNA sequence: TGTGCCAGCAGCTCAAAGGAAGGGGGTCGCGCTGAAGCTTTCTTT. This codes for CASSSKEGGRAEAFF.

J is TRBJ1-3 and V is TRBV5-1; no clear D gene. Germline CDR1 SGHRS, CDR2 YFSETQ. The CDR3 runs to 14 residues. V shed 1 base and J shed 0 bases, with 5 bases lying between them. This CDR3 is CASSLRHSGNTIYF. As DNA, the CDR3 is TGCGCCAGCAGCTTGAGGCACTCTGGAAACACCATATATTTT.

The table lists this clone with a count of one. In DNA, the CDR3 is TGCGCCAGCAGCTTGGATCGGGGCTTCTACGAGCAGTACTTC. Translating it yields CASSLDRGFYEQYF. The chain couples TRBV5-1 to TRBJ2-7; D might be TRBD1 or TRBD2, each matching 5 bases. Germline V gives CDR1 SGHRS, CDR2 YFSETQ. This CDR3 region has 14 residues. Trimming stripped 0 bases from V and 3 bases from J, with 10 bases between.

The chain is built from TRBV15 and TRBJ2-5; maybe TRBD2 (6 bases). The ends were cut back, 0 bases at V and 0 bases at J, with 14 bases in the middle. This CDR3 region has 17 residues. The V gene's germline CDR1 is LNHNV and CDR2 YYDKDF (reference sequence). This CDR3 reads CATSRDRGTIYQETQYF. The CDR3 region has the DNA TGTGCCACCAGCAGAGATCGGGGGACCATATACCAAGAGACCCAGTACTTC.

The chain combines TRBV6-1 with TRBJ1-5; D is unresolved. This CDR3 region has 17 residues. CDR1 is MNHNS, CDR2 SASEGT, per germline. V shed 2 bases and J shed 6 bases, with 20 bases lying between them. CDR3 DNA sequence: TGTGCCAGCAGTGAACCGACCCGTTGGGGTGGCGGTCAGCCCCAGCATTTT. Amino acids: CASSEPTRWGGGQPQHF.